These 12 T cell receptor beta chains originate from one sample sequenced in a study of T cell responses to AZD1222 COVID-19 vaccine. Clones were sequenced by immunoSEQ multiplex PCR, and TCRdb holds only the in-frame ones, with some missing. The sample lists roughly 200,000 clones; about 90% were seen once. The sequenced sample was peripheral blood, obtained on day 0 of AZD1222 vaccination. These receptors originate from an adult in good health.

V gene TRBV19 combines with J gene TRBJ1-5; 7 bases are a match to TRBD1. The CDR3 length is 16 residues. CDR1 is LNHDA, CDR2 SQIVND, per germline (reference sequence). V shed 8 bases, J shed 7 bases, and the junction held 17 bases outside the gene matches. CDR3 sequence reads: CASRSFGQGENQPQHF. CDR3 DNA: TGTGCCAGTCGCTCCTTCGGGCAGGGGGAGAACCAGCCCCAGCATTTT.

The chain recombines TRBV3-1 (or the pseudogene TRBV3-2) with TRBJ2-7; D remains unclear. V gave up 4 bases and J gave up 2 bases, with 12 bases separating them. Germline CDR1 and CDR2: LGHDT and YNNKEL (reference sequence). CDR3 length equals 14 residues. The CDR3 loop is CASSPDPKTYEQYF. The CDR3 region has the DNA TGTGCCAGCAGCCCGGACCCAAAAACCTACGAGCAGTACTTC.

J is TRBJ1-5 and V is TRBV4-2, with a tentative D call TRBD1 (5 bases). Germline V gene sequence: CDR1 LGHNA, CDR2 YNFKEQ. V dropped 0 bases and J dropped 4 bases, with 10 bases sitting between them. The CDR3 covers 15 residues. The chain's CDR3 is CASSQEGTENQPQHF. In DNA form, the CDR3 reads TGTGCCAGCAGCCAAGAAGGGACGGAAAATCAGCCCCAGCATTTT.

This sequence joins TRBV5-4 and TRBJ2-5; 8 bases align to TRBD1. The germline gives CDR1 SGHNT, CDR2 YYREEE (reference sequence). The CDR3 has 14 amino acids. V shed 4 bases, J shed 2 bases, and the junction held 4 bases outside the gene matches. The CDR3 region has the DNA TGTGCCAGCAGCCGTAGGGACAGGCAAGAGACCCAGTACTTC. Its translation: CASSRRDRQETQYF.

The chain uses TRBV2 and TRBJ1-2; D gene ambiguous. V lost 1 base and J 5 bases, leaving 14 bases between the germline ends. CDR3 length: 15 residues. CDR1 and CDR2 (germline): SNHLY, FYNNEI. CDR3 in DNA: TGTGCCAGCAGTGAAGTGGGCACCGCACAGTATGGCTACACCTTC. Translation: CASSEVGTAQYGYTF.

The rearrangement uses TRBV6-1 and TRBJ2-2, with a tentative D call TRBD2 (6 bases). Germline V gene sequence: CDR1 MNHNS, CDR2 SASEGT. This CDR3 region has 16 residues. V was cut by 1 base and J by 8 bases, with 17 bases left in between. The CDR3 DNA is TGTGCCAGCAGTGAAGAGGCAGGCGCTGGAGGGGGGGAGCTGTTTTTT. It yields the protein CASSEEAGAGGGELFF.

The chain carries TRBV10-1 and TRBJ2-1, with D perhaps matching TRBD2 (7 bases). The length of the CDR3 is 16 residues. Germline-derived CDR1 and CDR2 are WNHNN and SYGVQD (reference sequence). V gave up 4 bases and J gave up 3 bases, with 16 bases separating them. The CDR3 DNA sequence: TGCGCCAGCAGTGGCTCACCGGGGGGACACTACAATGAGCAGTTCTTC. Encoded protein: CASSGSPGGHYNEQFF.

Here the CDR3 DNA reads TGTGCCAGCAACCGGGACAGGGGTTCGGAAGAGCAGTACTTC. It encodes CASNRDRGSEEQYF. The rearrangement links TRBV7-2 to TRBJ2-7; 10 bases line up with TRBD1. CDR1 and CDR2 (germline): SGHTA, FQGNSA. CDR3 length equals 14 residues. V was pared by 7 bases and J by 7 bases, with 10 bases of the junction left unmatched.

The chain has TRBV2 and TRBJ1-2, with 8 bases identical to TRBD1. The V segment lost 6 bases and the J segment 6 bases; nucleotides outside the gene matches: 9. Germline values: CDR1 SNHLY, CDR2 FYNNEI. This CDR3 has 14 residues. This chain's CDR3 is CASRATGGTDGYTF. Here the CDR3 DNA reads TGTGCCAGCAGGGCCACAGGGGGGACCGATGGCTACACCTTC.

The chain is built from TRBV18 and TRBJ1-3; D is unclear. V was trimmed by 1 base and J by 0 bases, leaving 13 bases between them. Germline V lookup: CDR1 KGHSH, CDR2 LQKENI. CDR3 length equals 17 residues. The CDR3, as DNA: TGTGCCAGCTCACCACGGGGAGGGCCCTCCTCTGGAAACACCATATATTTT. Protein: CASSPRGGPSSGNTIYF.

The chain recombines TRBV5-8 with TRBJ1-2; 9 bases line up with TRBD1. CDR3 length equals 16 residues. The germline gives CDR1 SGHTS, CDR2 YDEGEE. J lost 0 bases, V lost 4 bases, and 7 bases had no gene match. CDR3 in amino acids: CASSPGQGITNYGYTF. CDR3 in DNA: TGTGCCAGCAGCCCGGGACAGGGCATTACTAACTATGGCTACACCTTC.

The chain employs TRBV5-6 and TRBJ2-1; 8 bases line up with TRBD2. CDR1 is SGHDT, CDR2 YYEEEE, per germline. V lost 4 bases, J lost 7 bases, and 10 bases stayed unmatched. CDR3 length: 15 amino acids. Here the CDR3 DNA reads TGTGCCAGCAGCCCTGGGGGACTAGGGGGGAATGAGCAGTTCTTC. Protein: CASSPGGLGGNEQFF.